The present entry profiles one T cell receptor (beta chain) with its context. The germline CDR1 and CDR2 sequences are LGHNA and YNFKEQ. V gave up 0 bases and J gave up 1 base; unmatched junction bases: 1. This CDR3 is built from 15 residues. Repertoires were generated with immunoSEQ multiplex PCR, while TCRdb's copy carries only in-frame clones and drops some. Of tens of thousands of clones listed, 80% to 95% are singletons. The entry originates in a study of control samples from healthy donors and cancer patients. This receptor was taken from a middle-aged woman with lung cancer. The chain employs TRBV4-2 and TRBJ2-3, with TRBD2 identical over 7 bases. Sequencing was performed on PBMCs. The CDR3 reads CASSQESGGTDTQYF. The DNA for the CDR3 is TGTGCCAGCAGCCAAGAAAGCGGGGGCACAGATACGCAGTATTTT.